The next 9 T cell receptor beta chains were all read from a single sample in a study of CD8 T cells in Susac syndrome. Reverse transcription of roughly 0.5 to 1 ug RNA was carried out with random hexamers. TCRdb reanalysed the immunoSEQ multiplex PCR reads using MiXCR and keeps one entry per CDR3 protein. The sample lists 250,000 to 300,000 distinct CDR3 sequences, 89% occurring once. The specimen sequenced was CD8+ T cells from PBMCs. The receptors were sampled from a human donor with multiple sclerosis.

This clonotype was recorded once. The rearrangement links TRBV28 to TRBJ2-1, with 8 bases matching TRBD1. The CDR3 is made up of 22 amino acids. Germline lookup yields CDR1 MDHEN and CDR2 SYDVKM. Losses at the gene ends were 5 bases for V and 3 bases for J; bases not matched to a gene: 27. This CDR3 reads CASSPGLGQGDGVRGDYNEQFF. The DNA for the CDR3 is TGTGCCAGCAGTCCGGGCCTCGGACAGGGAGACGGGGTAAGAGGGGACTACAATGAGCAGTTCTTC.

This chain connects TRBV6-1 to TRBJ2-5, with 7 bases lining up with TRBD2. The length of the CDR3 is 19 residues. Germline CDR1 and CDR2: MNHNS and SASEGT. Germline trimming cut 5 bases from V and 1 base from J; bases unmatched to any gene: 19. CDR3 protein: CASSTSNLAALSAQETQYF. The CDR3, as DNA: TGTGCCAGCAGTACATCCAACCTAGCGGCCCTCTCCGCCCAAGAGACCCAGTACTTC.

The chain recombines TRBV30 with TRBJ1-2; D remains unclear. Looked up from germline, CDR1 is GTSNPN and CDR2 is SVGIG (reference sequence). The CDR3 totals 14 residues. The germline V and J ends were trimmed by 1 base and 4 bases, with 13 bases remaining between them. The CDR3 nucleotides read TGTGCCTGGAGTGAATTCAACAGCTTCTATGGCTACACCTTC. Translating gives CAWSEFNSFYGYTF. Drawing the rest from reference TRBV30 and TRBJ1-2, the complete variable domain is SQTIHQWPATLVQPVGSPLSLECTVEGTSNPNLYWYRQAAGRGLQLLFYSVGIGQISSEVPQNLSASRPQDRQFILSSKKLLLSDSGFYLCAWSEFNSFYGYTFGSGTRLTVV.

The chain carries TRBV7-6 and TRBJ2-1, with 8 bases identical to TRBD2. The length of the CDR3 is 17 residues. V shed 3 bases and J 4 bases; nucleotides not matched to a gene: 11. Germline lookup yields CDR1 SGHVS and CDR2 FNYEAQ. The CDR3 bases are TGTGCCAGCAGCTTCGGTACAGCGGGGGAGAAATACAATGAGCAGTTCTTC. Amino acid sequence: CASSFGTAGEKYNEQFF.

The chain employs TRBV15 and TRBJ2-6; weak D call: TRBD1 (5 bases). The V gene's germline CDR1 is LNHNV and CDR2 YYDKDF (reference sequence). V was cut by 0 bases and J by 1 base, with 7 bases left in between. This CDR3 region has 16 residues. Here the CDR3 reads CATSREAGSGANVLTF. CDR3 nucleotide sequence: TGTGCCACCAGCAGAGAGGCAGGGTCTGGGGCCAACGTCCTGACTTTC.

The gene calls are TRBV20-1 and TRBJ1-2; D is uncertain. V lost 1 base and J 2 bases, leaving 11 bases between the germline ends. CDR1 and CDR2 (germline): DFQATT, SNEGSKA (reference sequence). This CDR3 comprises 14 residues. The CDR3 region has the DNA TGCAGTGCTAGAGGACGGATCTTAAACTATGGCTACACCTTC. It is translated as CSARGRILNYGYTF.

J is TRBJ2-1 and V is TRBV4-3, with D unresolved. This CDR3 has 18 amino acids. V lost 2 bases and J lost 2, with 19 bases in between. CDR1 and CDR2 from the germline V gene are LGHNA and YSLEER. The CDR3 here is CASSQSPELTPTYNEQFF. In DNA form, the CDR3 reads TGCGCCAGCAGCCAAAGCCCCGAACTTACTCCCACCTACAATGAGCAGTTCTTC.

The chain uses TRBV7-9 and TRBJ2-2, with 12 bases lining up with TRBD2. Looked up from germline, CDR1 is SEHNR and CDR2 is FQNEAQ (reference sequence). The CDR3 sequence is 18 residues long. V lost 6 bases, J lost 0 bases, and 8 bases stayed unmatched. The CDR3 spells CASRPTSGRNPNTGELFF. Here the CDR3 DNA reads TGTGCCAGCAGACCCACTAGCGGGAGGAACCCGAACACCGGGGAGCTGTTTTTT.

The rearrangement links TRBV12-3 or TRBV12-4 to TRBJ2-1, with D perhaps matching TRBD2 (6 bases). This CDR3 has 14 residues. Trimming took off 8 bases at V and 1 base at J, with 12 bases between the two ends. CDR3 nucleotide sequence: TGTGCCAGCTCCCCGGGACTGTCCTACAATGAGCAGTTCTTC. It codes for CASSPGLSYNEQFF.